This T cell receptor (beta chain) was recorded in a study of T cell responses to AZD1222 COVID-19 vaccine. Study-level points and caveats: Spike-specific TCR depth and breadth grew after two AZD1222 doses. Unmutated variant regions reportedly attract nearly half of all spike-specific TCRs.

V dropped 3 bases and J dropped 2 bases, with 17 bases sitting between them. CDR1 ENHRY and CDR2 SYGVKD come from the germline V gene. This CDR3 has 16 amino acids. Remarks on this clone: Antigen specificity is unknown.

Sequenced by immunoSEQ multiplex PCR; TCRdb stores in-frame clones only, minus some. The sample contains under 50,000 clones, around 91% of which appear only once. The genes are TRBV10-3 and TRBJ2-7; D gene uncertain. Sequencing used peripheral blood, obtained 28 days after the second AZD1222 dose. The source of this sequence is an adult who received the AZD1222 COVID-19 vaccine. CDR3 coding DNA: TGTGCCATCAGTGACCCCGGGTGGTTGGAAACCTACGAGCAGTACTTC. Its translation is CAISDPGWLETYEQYF.